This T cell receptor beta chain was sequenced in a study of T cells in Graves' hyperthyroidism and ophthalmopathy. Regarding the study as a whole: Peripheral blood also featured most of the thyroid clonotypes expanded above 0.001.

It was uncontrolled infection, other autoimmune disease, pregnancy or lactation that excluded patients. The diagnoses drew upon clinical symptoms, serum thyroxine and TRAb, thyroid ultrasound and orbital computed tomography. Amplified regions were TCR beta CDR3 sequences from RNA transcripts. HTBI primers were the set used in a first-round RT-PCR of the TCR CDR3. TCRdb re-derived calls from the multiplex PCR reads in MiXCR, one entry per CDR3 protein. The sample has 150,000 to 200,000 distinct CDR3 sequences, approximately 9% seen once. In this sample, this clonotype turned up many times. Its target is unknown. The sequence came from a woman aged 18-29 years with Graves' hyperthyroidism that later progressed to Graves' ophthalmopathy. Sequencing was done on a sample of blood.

CDR3 in DNA: TGTGCCAGTAGTATAGCCAGCGGGGGGACCCGAGAGCTGTTTTTT. Residues: CASSIASGGTRELFF. The chain recombines TRBV19 with TRBJ2-2; 9 bases fit TRBD2. The V gene end was trimmed by 1 base and the J gene end by 11 bases; junction bases not matched to a gene: 8. CDR1 is LNHDA and CDR2 is SQIVND in the germline V gene (reference sequence). CDR3 length: 15 amino acids.